This TCR beta chain was profiled in a study of cytomegalovirus exposure and HLA in healthy donors. Trimming took off 7 bases at V and 8 bases at J, with 14 bases between the two ends. The CDR3 sequence is 13 residues long. CDR1 LNHDA and CDR2 SQIVND come from the germline V gene (reference sequence). The study, taken as a whole, reports: Some V segments, TRBV6-2 and TRBV6-3 among them, were indistinguishable and were therefore excluded.

Both 60 Vbeta primers and 13 Jbeta primers went into the PCR. Here immunoSEQ multiplex PCR was the method, and the copy in TCRdb shows in-frame clones only, minus some. The data contain about 140,000 clones, approximately 84% of them singletons. Details on this clone: The antigen is undetermined.

The V gene is TRBV19, the J gene TRBJ2-2, with D possibly TRBD1 on 6 matching bases. The sample taken for sequencing was PBMCs. This TCR was recovered from a woman between 40 and 50 years old in good health and CMV-seronegative. CDR3 nucleotide sequence: TGTGCCAGTACAGAGACAGGTCCAGGGGAGCTGTTTTTT. Its protein product is CASTETGPGELFF.